Below, 23 T cell receptor beta chains from the same sample are listed, as sequenced in a study of blood T cell repertoires in COVID-19. Only in-frame clones appear in the TCRdb table, and some are missing; sequencing was by immunoSEQ multiplex PCR. The sample contains roughly 380,000 clones, roughly 90% of which appear only once. The sample comprised PBMCs or T cells enriched from blood (not recorded which). These receptor sequences come from a woman aged 25 to 39 who had been exposed to COVID-19.

This clone appeared once. The rearrangement links TRBV10-3 to TRBJ1-1; tentatively, D is TRBD1 (5 bases). V was shortened by 7 bases and J by 4 bases, with 10 bases between the two germline ends. This CDR3 region has 12 residues. Germline loops: CDR1 ENHRY, CDR2 SYGVKD. CDR3 nucleotides: TGTGCCATCACGGGGGATACCACTGAAGCTTTCTTT. Translation gives CAITGDTTEAFF.

The J gene is TRBJ2-1, the V gene TRBV13; 8 bases agree with TRBD2. The V gene end was trimmed by 4 bases and the J gene end by 3 bases; junction bases not matched to a gene: 8. Germline lookup yields CDR1 PRHDT and CDR2 FYEKMQ (reference sequence). CDR3 length equals 16 residues. As DNA, the CDR3 is TGTGCCAGCAGCTCCCGGGGACTAGGCGTCTACAATGAGCAGTTCTTC. Amino acids: CASSSRGLGVYNEQFF.

This clone has a single count. This sequence joins TRBV6-1 and TRBJ2-7; 15 bases fit TRBD2. Trimming took 4 bases from V and 4 from J; bases not matched to a gene: 14. CDR1 MNHNS and CDR2 SASEGT come from the germline V gene. The CDR3 is 19 amino acids. The CDR3 loop is CASSVLWTSGRAEGYEQYF. The CDR3 nucleotides are TGTGCCAGCAGTGTTCTATGGACTAGCGGGAGGGCCGAGGGTTACGAGCAGTACTTC.

The chain combines TRBV19 with TRBJ1-5; a weak D match, TRBD1 (6 bases). Germline CDR1 LNHDA, CDR2 SQIVND (reference sequence). The CDR3 sequence is 16 residues long. Trimming removed 4 bases at V and 4 bases at J, with 17 bases between. The CDR3 DNA sequence: TGTGCCAGTAGTACCTACAGGGTGGAAGGGAATCAGCCCCAGCATTTT. It codes for CASSTYRVEGNQPQHF.

This chain links TRBV7-9 with TRBJ2-5; D remains ambiguous. The CDR3 is made up of 13 amino acids. The V end lost 0 bases, the J end lost 3 bases, and 5 bases lay between the germline ends. Germline V gene sequence: CDR1 SEHNR, CDR2 FQNEAQ (reference sequence). The CDR3 reads CASSLAPEETQYF. CDR3 coding DNA: TGTGCCAGCAGCTTAGCCCCGGAAGAGACCCAGTACTTC. The complete variable domain, with remaining parts taken from reference TRBV7-9 and TRBJ2-5, reads DTGVSQNPRHKITKRGQNVTFRCDPISEHNRLYWYRQTLGQGPEFLTYFQNEAQLEKSRLLSDRFSAERPKGSFSTLEIQRTEQGDSAMYLCASSLAPEETQYFGPGTRLLVL.

The chain combines TRBV7-9 with TRBJ1-2; 7 bases agree with TRBD1. J was trimmed by 4 bases and V by 1 base; bases with no gene match: 6. The germline gives CDR1 SEHNR, CDR2 FQNEAQ (reference sequence). The CDR3 runs 15 residues. This chain's CDR3 is CASSLGDSPSYGYTF. The CDR3, as DNA: TGTGCCAGCAGCTTAGGGGACAGCCCCTCCTATGGCTACACCTTC.

V gene TRBV19 combines with J gene TRBJ2-5; 10 bases match TRBD1. The CDR3 covers 15 residues. Looked up from germline, CDR1 is LNHDA and CDR2 is SQIVND (reference sequence). J lost 5 bases, V lost 4 bases, and 7 bases had no gene match. The CDR3 sequence: CASSTLTGGRETQYF. The CDR3 DNA sequence: TGTGCCAGTAGTACCTTGACAGGGGGCCGGGAGACCCAGTACTTC.

The chain is built from TRBV6-6 and TRBJ1-1, with D tentatively TRBD1 (5 bases). Per the germline V gene, CDR1 is MNHNY and CDR2 is SVGAGI (reference sequence). V was trimmed by 2 bases and J by 4 bases, leaving 11 bases between them. This CDR3 has 14 residues. The chain's CDR3 is CASSYDQGGTEAFF. The CDR3 bases are TGTGCCAGCAGTTACGACCAGGGAGGCACTGAAGCTTTCTTT.

The chain combines TRBV19 with TRBJ1-5, with D maybe TRBD1 (5 bases). V lost 0 bases to trimming and J lost 5 bases, with 20 bases between them. This CDR3 has 18 amino acids. The germline V gene has CDR1 LNHDA and CDR2 SQIVND (reference sequence). The CDR3 DNA is TGTGCCAGTAGTATAGATCCCAGGGAGGGCTGGTTGCATCAGCCCCAGCATTTT. Translation gives CASSIDPREGWLHQPQHF.

The chain couples TRBV20-1 to TRBJ2-7; 9 nucleotides match TRBD2. The trim removed 3 bases at V and 6 bases at J, leaving 9 bases unmatched. This CDR3 comprises 14 residues. Germline values: CDR1 DFQATT, CDR2 SNEGSKA (reference sequence). The CDR3 here is CSASVGTSHVEQYF. The CDR3 nucleotides are TGCAGTGCTAGTGTAGGGACTAGCCACGTCGAGCAGTACTTC.

The rearrangement links TRBV15 to TRBJ1-1, with 7 bases that match TRBD1. The V segment lost 3 bases and the J segment 5 bases; nucleotides outside the gene matches: 12. The CDR3 is 16 amino acids. Germline CDR1 LNHNV, CDR2 YYDKDF (reference sequence). The CDR3 bases are TGTGCCACCAGCAGTGGGTGGCAGGGGGGATGGACTGAAGCTTTCTTT. This translates into CATSSGWQGGWTEAFF.

The J gene is TRBJ1-4, the V gene TRBV6-5; maybe TRBD1 (5 bases). V was shortened by 7 bases and J by 15 bases, with 27 bases between the two germline ends. There are 15 residues in the CDR3. Germline V gene lookup returns CDR1 MNHEY and CDR2 SVGAGI. The CDR3 nucleotides are TGTGCCAGCACGATGGGGGGGTCACGACCTGTAAACTTGTTTTTT. Translating it yields CASTMGGSRPVNLFF.

The chain uses TRBV11-2 and TRBJ1-4; TRBD1 matches 10 bases. The V segment lost 1 base and the J segment 4 bases; nucleotides outside the gene matches: 3. Per germline, CDR1 SGHAT and CDR2 FQNNGV. The CDR3 totals 16 residues. CDR3 nucleotide sequence: TGTGCCAGCAGCTTAGGACAGGGGGCTGGTAATGAAAAACTGTTTTTT. This sequence encodes CASSLGQGAGNEKLFF.

This chain's CDR3 is CASSKVYRVTGELFF. The CDR3 DNA reads as TGTGCCAGCAGCAAAGTTTACAGGGTGACCGGGGAGCTGTTTTTT. The chain has TRBV21-1 and TRBJ2-2; no DNA check was done on the table's D call, TRBD1. TRBV21-1 is described as a pseudogene. This CDR3 region has 15 residues.

The rearrangement joins TRBV19 to TRBJ2-1; 11 bases agree with TRBD2. Germline CDR1 reads LNHDA; CDR2 reads SQIVND (reference sequence). With V trimmed by 3 bases and J by 1 base, 8 bases remained unmatched. The CDR3 spans 18 residues. The CDR3, as DNA: TGTGCCAGTAGTATTAAGGGACTAGCGGTTGTTTCCTACAATGAGCAGTTCTTC. Amino acids: CASSIKGLAVVSYNEQFF.

The gene calls are TRBV11-2 and TRBJ2-7; tentative D call: TRBD1 (5 bases). This CDR3 has 14 residues. The V gene's germline CDR1 is SGHAT and CDR2 FQNNGV. Trimming shortened V by 5 bases and J by 2 bases, and 13 bases separated the two germline ends. The CDR3, as DNA: TGTGCCAGCAGCCCCAGGGTTTTAACCTACGAGCAGTACTTC. Protein product: CASSPRVLTYEQYF. Looking up the rest from reference TRBV11-2 and TRBJ2-7 gives the full variable domain: EAGVAQSPRYKIIEKRQSVAFWCNPISGHATLYWYQQILGQGPKLLIQFQNNGVVDDSQLPKDRFSAERLKGVDSTLKIQPAKLEDSAVYLCASSPRVLTYEQYFGPGTRLTVT.

The J gene is TRBJ2-1, the V gene TRBV7-3, with a weak D call TRBD2 (7 bases). Trimming shortened V by 2 bases and J by 5 bases, and 16 bases separated the two germline ends. The CDR3 is made up of 16 amino acids. The V gene's germline CDR1 is SGHTA and CDR2 FQGTGA. In DNA form, the CDR3 reads TGTGCCAGCAGCTTAGTGGGGGGGCTAGTCCACAATGAGCAGTTCTTC. Protein sequence: CASSLVGGLVHNEQFF. Using reference TRBV7-3 and TRBJ2-1 for the parts outside the CDR3, the full variable domain is GAGVSQTPSNKVTEKGKYVELRCDPISGHTALYWYRQSLGQGPEFLIYFQGTGAADDSGLPNDRFFAVRPEGSVSTLKIQRTERGDSAVYLCASSLVGGLVHNEQFFGPGTRLTVL.

This sequence joins TRBV10-1 and TRBJ1-1; D gene uncertain. The germline V gene has CDR1 WNHNN and CDR2 SYGVQD (reference sequence). V was cut by 2 bases and J by 5 bases, with 15 bases left in between. The CDR3 contains 15 residues. CDR3 in DNA: TGCGCCAGCAGTGAGGCTAAAGGGAGTGGGACTGAAGCTTTCTTT. Its protein product is CASSEAKGSGTEAFF.

The chain recombines TRBV7-6 with TRBJ2-7; TRBD2 matches 13 bases. The CDR3 loop spans 18 amino acids. Germline V gene sequence: CDR1 SGHVS, CDR2 FNYEAQ. V gave up 0 bases and J gave up 0 bases; unmatched junction bases: 5. The CDR3 loop reads CASSLAVGLAGSSYEQYF. The CDR3, as DNA: TGTGCCAGCAGCTTAGCGGTGGGACTAGCGGGAAGCTCCTACGAGCAGTACTTC. Drawing the rest from reference TRBV7-6 and TRBJ2-7, the complete variable domain is GAGVSQSPRYKVTKRGQDVALRCDPISGHVSLYWYRQALGQGPEFLTYFNYEAQQDKSGLPNDRFSAERPEGSISTLTIQRTEQRDSAMYRCASSLAVGLAGSSYEQYFGPGTRLTVT.

As DNA, the CDR3 is TGTGCCAGTGCGGACAGGGCGGTTGGGACTGAAGCTTTCTTT. This translates into CASADRAVGTEAFF. The chain employs TRBV19 and TRBJ1-1; 8 positions agree with TRBD1. Germline CDR1 reads LNHDA; CDR2 reads SQIVND (reference sequence). The CDR3 totals 14 residues. The junction had 10 bases not matched to a gene; V was cut back by 8 bases and J by 5 bases.

In this sample, this clone turned up once. The V call is TRBV3-1 (or the pseudogene TRBV3-2), the J call TRBJ2-5; D call uncertain. V was clipped by 1 base and J by 5 bases, with 11 bases between them. The CDR3 totals 14 residues. CDR1 LGHDT and CDR2 YNNKEL come from the germline V gene (reference sequence). DNA of the CDR3: TGTGCCAGCAGCCAAGGTAGTGGTACGGAGACCCAGTACTTC. Translating it yields CASSQGSGTETQYF.

About this clone: Other DNA sequences of this sample code for an identical CDR3. The chain recombines TRBV7-9 with TRBJ1-5; unclear D gene. With 1 base removed from V and 0 bases from J, the gap between germline ends came to 7 bases. This CDR3 is built from 15 residues. Germline CDR1 and CDR2: SEHNR and FQNEAQ (reference sequence). CDR3 in DNA: TGTGCCAGCAGCTTAGGGGGAGATAGCAATCAGCCCCAGCATTTT. Translated, it gives CASSLGGDSNQPQHF.

The chain couples TRBV11-3 to TRBJ2-3, with TRBD2 matching over 11 bases. Germline V gives CDR1 SGHNT, CDR2 YENEEA. With V trimmed by 5 bases and J by 0 bases, 7 bases remained unmatched. The CDR3 covers 17 residues. The CDR3 loop reads CASSPGTSGGSTDTQYF. The CDR3 DNA follows: TGTGCCAGCAGCCCTGGGACTAGCGGAGGTAGCACAGATACGCAGTATTTT.